This T cell receptor (beta chain) comes out of a study of TIL therapy for anti-PD-1-resistant metastatic lung cancer. Study context: Progressing patients received lymphodepletion, expanded TIL infusion and IL-2. Median patient age was approximately 58, ranging about 35-85 years. Median tumor mutation burden was under 1.9 mutations per megabase.

CDR3 length: 14 amino acids. The ends lost 4 bases at V and 2 bases at J; junction bases unmatched: 5. Germline values: CDR1 SGHVS, CDR2 FQNEAQ. Time point indicated: pre-treatment sample, taken before nivolumab and TIL therapy. The libraries were made with immunoSEQ v3. Measured with immunoSEQ multiplex PCR; TCRdb has only the in-frame clones, and not every one. This repertoire shows 55,000 to 65,000 clones, about 70% found once; its top ten account for about 2%. The chain has TRBV7-8 and TRBJ2-7, with 7 bases identical to TRBD1. This clonotype was obtained from a person between 25 and 79 years old with non-small cell lung cancer. Sequenced material: blood, taken at baseline. For the CDR3, the DNA is TGTGCCAGCAGCTCGAGGACAGGTACCTACGAGCAGTACTTC. Residues: CASSSRTGTYEQYF.